The clone carrying this T cell receptor (beta chain) has a single count. Sequenced by immunoSEQ multiplex PCR; TCRdb stores in-frame clones only, minus some. The sample consists of approximately 200,000 clones, around 82% of them appearing once. This entry comes from a study of blood T cell repertoires in COVID-19. Everyone who took part was 18 to 89 years old, and they came from roughly 25 US areas. Donors in Cohort 3 who had recovered were those with two negative PCRs, healthcare professional clearance, or resolution of their symptoms. This sequence originates from a man in his forties who had recovered from COVID-19. The sequencing input was PBMCs or T cells enriched from blood (not recorded which).

CDR3 DNA: TGTGCCAGCAGCCCTTCAGCGAATGAAAAACTGTTTTTT. It codes for CASSPSANEKLFF. The rearrangement joins TRBV7-3 to TRBJ1-4; no definite D call. The germline gives CDR1 SGHTA, CDR2 FQGTGA. The V and J ends lost 5 bases and 5 bases respectively, with 9 bases between them. The CDR3 spans 13 residues.